This T cell receptor (beta chain) was recovered during a study of T cells after yellow fever vaccination. The ends were cut back, 6 bases at V and 1 base at J, with 17 bases in the middle. The germline V gene has CDR1 DFQATT and CDR2 SNEGSKA (reference sequence). CDR3 length equals 15 residues. Study-level points and caveats: A limited proportion of clonotypes was detected within both the CD4 and CD8 compartments. There was a possibility that FACS-sorted repertoires contained abundant clonotypes contaminating from the bulk population. Post-booster samples contained most primary-vaccination clones (approximately 96% CD4, approximately 88% CD8).

5'RACE template switching added a universal primer site and UMIs to TCR cDNA. One entry per CDR3 protein results from TCRdb running MiXCR on the 5' RACE reads. In the table there are more than 65,000 distinct CDR3 sequences, around 6.2% of which are singletons. This clonotype was picked up many times. The antigen is unknown. This sequence joins TRBV20-1 and TRBJ2-3; D possibly corresponds to TRBD2 (6 bases). Sequences were derived from CD4+ T cells sorted from PBMCs, sampled roughly 14 days after the first yellow fever vaccination. The sequence was obtained from a man between 18 and 35 years old who received the YFV17D yellow fever vaccine. This CDR3 is CSAAQSGSGTDTQYF. For the CDR3, the DNA is TGCAGTGCAGCGCAAAGCGGGTCCGGCACAGATACGCAGTATTTT.